This is a list of T cell receptor beta chains from one sample in a study of T cell repertoires in cytomegalovirus infection. Antigen specificity for these receptors is unknown. TCRdb recomputed calls from the reads with MiXCR, one row per CDR3 protein. The sample has a few hundred thousand distinct CDR3 sequences, roughly 25% seen once. The sample here was cultured PBMCs, taken from culture after CMV antigen stimulation. Receptors were obtained from a human donor in good health (CMV status not recorded). Some clones in this sample may be carry-over from other donors' samples. The CDR3 runs from the conserved cysteine through the conserved F or W. D genes are given only for firm matches. Clone size is given for some rows only: seen once, a few or many times, or a class if the clone is expanded.

d_call	clone_size	v_call	j_call	cdr3_aa	cdr3_nt
-	-	TRBV7-9	TRBJ1-1	CASTLRGGVADTEAFF	TGTGCCAGCACGCTCAGAGGAGGGGTTGCGGACACTGAAGCTTTCTTT
-	few	TRBV10-3	TRBJ2-3	CAISELSPDTQYF	TGTGCCATCAGTGAGTTAAGTCCAGATACGCAGTATTTT
-	many	TRBV7-2	TRBJ1-2	CASSPGINYGYTF	TGTGCCAGCAGCCCGGGGATTAACTATGGCTACACCTTC
-	-	TRBV7-2	TRBJ2-3	CASSQPGVDTQYF	TGTGCCAGCAGCCAACCAGGGGTAGATACGCAGTATTTT
TRBD2	-	TRBV11-2	TRBJ2-7	CASSFFTSSGSSYEQYF	TGTGCCAGCAGCTTTTTCACGTCTAGCGGGAGCTCCTACGAGCAGTACTTC
-	few	TRBV6-2/TRBV6-3	TRBJ2-1	CASSPRGPVGNEQFF	TGTGCCAGCAGCCCCAGAGGGCCGGTGGGGAATGAGCAGTTCTTC
TRBD1	-	TRBV4-3	TRBJ2-4	CASSRDLGGSIAKNIQYF	TGCGCCAGCAGCCGAGACCTAGGGGGCAGTATAGCCAAAAACATTCAGTACTTC
-	few	TRBV9	TRBJ1-1	CASSVAVEGTEAFF	TGTGCCAGCAGCGTAGCGGTGGAGGGGACTGAAGCTTTCTTT
-	few	TRBV19	TRBJ2-2	CASIGLGYNTGELFF	TGTGCCAGTATCGGACTGGGGTACAACACCGGGGAGCTGTTTTTT
TRBD2	many	TRBV11-3	TRBJ2-7	CASSPSGSLGEQYF	TGTGCCAGCAGCCCGAGCGGGAGCTTGGGCGAGCAGTACTTC
-	-	TRBV5-4	TRBJ2-5	CTSSLGNGGETQYF	TGTACCAGCAGCTTGGGCAACGGAGGGGAGACCCAGTACTTC
TRBD2	few	TRBV5-1	TRBJ2-1	CASSWGGGSYNEQFF	TGCGCCAGCAGCTGGGGGGGAGGTAGTTACAATGAGCAGTTCTTC
-	few	TRBV12-3/TRBV12-4	TRBJ2-7	CASSFVGVFYEQYF	TGTGCCAGCAGTTTTGTGGGGGTATTCTACGAGCAGTACTTC
TRBD2	few	TRBV6-2/TRBV6-3	TRBJ2-2	CASRAPGLAGGTNTGELFF	TGTGCCAGCAGAGCACCGGGACTAGCGGGAGGGACGAACACCGGGGAGCTGTTTTTT
-	-	TRBV10-1	TRBJ2-4	CASSESSNWDIQYF	TGCGCCAGCAGTGAGTCGAGCAATTGGGACATTCAGTACTTC
TRBD1	many	TRBV7-2	TRBJ1-4	CASSMTGGNEKLFF	TGTGCCAGCAGCATGACAGGGGGCAATGAAAAACTGTTTTTT
-	few	TRBV12-3/TRBV12-4	TRBJ1-5	CASSQTENQPQHF	TGTGCCAGCAGTCAAACGGAAAATCAGCCCCAGCATTTT
TRBD2	-	TRBV19	TRBJ2-1	CASSTLADSYNEQFF	TGTGCCAGTAGTACGCTAGCGGATTCCTACAATGAGCAGTTCTTC
-	few	TRBV7-3	TRBJ2-3	CASSPTIGIGQYF	TGTGCCAGCAGCCCTACTATTGGGATCGGGCAGTATTTT
-	few	TRBV28	TRBJ1-2	CASSFGSGDGYTF	TGTGCCAGCAGTTTCGGGTCAGGCGACGGCTACACCTTC
-	-	TRBV6-2/TRBV6-3	TRBJ2-1	CASSYPGVNEQFF	TGTGCCAGCAGTTACCCAGGGGTTAATGAGCAGTTCTTC
-	-	TRBV6-6	TRBJ1-1	CASSYPMNTEAFF	TGTGCCAGCAGTTACCCGATGAACACTGAAGCTTTCTTT
-	few	TRBV7-4	TRBJ2-3	CASSLAQGDRDTQYF	TGTGCCAGCAGCTTAGCGCAAGGAGACCGGGATACGCAGTATTTT
TRBD2	-	TRBV7-9	TRBJ2-3	CASSPSGNSGDTQYF	TGTGCCAGCAGCCCTAGCGGGAACTCCGGAGATACGCAGTATTTT